This TCR beta chain stems from a study of blood T cell repertoires in COVID-19. About the research overall: From the United States, Italy and Spain came samples of acute and convalescent COVID-19. PBMCs, B-cell-depleted T cells, or T cells provided the cDNA or gDNA that made up the material.

Original processing notes: Reference gene primer amplification gave nucleated cell count estimates. TCRdb's table, derived via immunoSEQ multiplex PCR, lists solely in-frame clones and lacks some. V, J and clone size were drawn from that table, and D and trimming were deduced from the DNA. The sample lists about 350,000 clones; approximately 89% were seen once. The CDR3 length is 14 residues. Trimming took 6 bases from V and 0 from J, leaving 11 bases between them. The V gene's germline CDR1 is SGHRS and CDR2 YFSETQ. Sample: peripheral blood. This receptor was taken from a woman aged 60-70 years with COVID-19, enrolled during active disease. The chain carries TRBV5-1 and TRBJ2-3; D possibly corresponds to TRBD1 (6 bases). CDR3 residues: CASKTGRSTDTQYF. In DNA form, the CDR3 reads TGCGCCAGCAAGACAGGCCGGAGCACAGATACGCAGTATTTT.